These 11 T cell receptor beta chains originate from one sample sequenced in a study of identifying expanded T cells in peripheral blood. Data came from immunoSEQ multiplex PCR; TCRdb stores just in-frame clones and leaves some out. The repertoire has tens of thousands of clones, roughly 84% of them found once; the top ten carry 15% to 20%. The sequencing input was blood. The receptor source for this set is a person aged 18 to 75 in good health.

The V gene is TRBV4-1, the J gene TRBJ1-2, with D possibly being TRBD1 (5 bases). The CDR3 extends over 14 amino acids. The V end was cut by 3 bases, the J end by 5 bases, with 13 bases between. Germline loops: CDR1 MGHRA, CDR2 YSYEKL. The CDR3: CASSQGELEYGYTF. The CDR3 nucleotides read TGCGCCAGCAGCCAGGGGGAGCTAGAATATGGCTACACCTTC.

V and J are TRBV2 and TRBJ2-1; either TRBD1 or TRBD2 may fit D (5 bases each). The germline V and J ends were trimmed by 10 bases and 3 bases, with 16 bases remaining between them. Germline loops: CDR1 SNHLY, CDR2 FYNNEI. The CDR3 spans 14 residues. The chain's CDR3 is CATGDRWYYNEQFF. CDR3 nucleotide sequence: TGTGCCACCGGGGACCGGTGGTACTACAATGAGCAGTTCTTC.

This chain connects TRBV27 to TRBJ1-5, with 8 bases identical to TRBD1. The CDR3 length is 15 residues. The germline gives CDR1 MNHEY, CDR2 SMNVEV (reference sequence). J gave up 5 bases and V 2 bases, and 5 bases lay outside the gene matches. CDR3 in DNA: TGTGCCAGCAGTTTAGAAGGACAGGGCTATCAGCCCCAGCATTTT. Amino acids: CASSLEGQGYQPQHF.

V and J are TRBV28 and TRBJ1-2; D is unresolved. V lost 4 bases, J lost 8 bases, and 8 bases lay in between. CDR3 length equals 11 residues. CDR1 MDHEN and CDR2 SYDVKM come from the germline V gene. The CDR3 DNA is TGTGCCAGCAGTTATCAGGTCGGCTACACCTTC. The encoded protein is CASSYQVGYTF.

The V call is TRBV5-1, the J call TRBJ2-2; D perhaps matches TRBD2 (5 bases). The germline V gene has CDR1 SGHRS and CDR2 YFSETQ. This CDR3 spans 14 amino acids. Between the trimmed V and J ends, which lost 4 bases and 1 base, there was a span of 8 bases. CDR3 sequence reads: CASSGGLNTGELFF. CDR3 coding DNA: TGCGCCAGCAGCGGCGGACTGAACACCGGGGAGCTGTTTTTT.

This rearrangement joins TRBV4-2 to TRBJ2-5; 9 bases line up with TRBD2. The CDR3 loop spans 16 amino acids. Trimming removed 0 bases from V and 5 bases from J; junction bases left unmatched: 7. Germline values: CDR1 LGHNA, CDR2 YNFKEQ. The CDR3 region has the DNA TGTGCCAGCAGCCAAGACCTTAGCGGGAGTTGGGAGACCCAGTACTTC. Amino acid sequence: CASSQDLSGSWETQYF.

J is TRBJ1-1 and V is TRBV28, with TRBD1 matching 7 bases. Germline assignment: CDR1 MDHEN and CDR2 SYDVKM. The CDR3 length is 16 residues. Trimming removed 6 bases from V and 2 bases from J; junction bases left unmatched: 12. Written as DNA, the CDR3 is TGTGCCAGCAGCGCCCACACCGGGACAGTCAACACTGAAGCTTTCTTT. Protein product: CASSAHTGTVNTEAFF.

This clone was seen more than once but under ten times. The chain couples TRBV28 to TRBJ1-3, with a weak D call TRBD1 (5 bases). Trimming took 5 bases from V and 1 from J, leaving 12 bases between them. Germline CDR1 is MDHEN and CDR2 is SYDVKM. The CDR3 has 15 residues. The DNA of the CDR3 is TGTGCCAGCAGTCCCCCGGCAGGGTCTGGAAACACCATATATTTT. It encodes CASSPPAGSGNTIYF.

The chain recombines TRBV7-9 with TRBJ1-5, with unresolved D. Germline V gene lookup returns CDR1 SEHNR and CDR2 FQNEAQ (reference sequence). V shed 1 base and J shed 8 bases, with 6 bases lying between them. The CDR3 has 12 amino acids. The CDR3 loop is CASSLEGKPQHF. In DNA, the CDR3 is TGTGCCAGCAGCTTAGAGGGTAAGCCCCAGCATTTT.

This clone showed up just a few times. The CDR3 nucleotides read TGTGCCAGCAGTGCGACTAGCGTAGACTACGAGCAGTACTTC. Protein product: CASSATSVDYEQYF. The chain combines TRBV2 with TRBJ2-7; 8 bases fit TRBD2. CDR1 and CDR2 from the germline V gene are SNHLY and FYNNEI. The CDR3 consists of 14 residues. The V gene end was trimmed by 4 bases and the J gene end by 3 bases; junction bases not matched to a gene: 5.

About this clone: Possible read error: a much larger clone is one base away. This sample also contains other DNA sequences that code for the same CDR3. The V call is TRBV28, the J call TRBJ1-1, with D unresolved. CDR1 and CDR2 from the germline V gene are MDHEN and SYDVKM. This CDR3 spans 19 amino acids. This CDR3 reads CASSLKLMTGRALNTEAFF. The CDR3, as DNA: TGCGCCAGCAGTTTAAAGCTGATGACGGGAAGAGCCTTGAACACTGAAGCTTTCTTT.